This paragraph covers one T cell receptor (beta chain) sequence. The protocol was immunoSEQ multiplex PCR, while the TCRdb copy is restricted to in-frame clones and leaves out a portion. The table has 170,000 or so clones, around three quarters seen once; the top ten hold about 6.5%. The CDR3 has 15 amino acids. V lost 2 bases, J lost 6 bases, and 17 bases lay in between. CDR1 is GTSNPN and CDR2 is SVGIG in the germline V gene (reference sequence). These data originate in a study of blood T cell repertoires in COVID-19. Study-wide background: Sources were T cells, B-cell-depleted T cells, or PBMCs; the material itself was cDNA or gDNA.

The source material was peripheral blood. This clonotype was sampled from a man aged 70-80 years with active or convalescent COVID-19. V and J are TRBV30 and TRBJ1-5, with a weak D call TRBD1 (5 bases). The CDR3 reads CAWSNWGASRQPQHF. CDR3 DNA: TGTGCCTGGAGTAACTGGGGCGCGAGCCGTCAGCCCCAGCATTTT.